The rows below give T cell receptor beta chains drawn from one sample of a study of Ad26.COV2.S vaccination and SARS-CoV-2 variants. Repertoires were generated with immunoSEQ multiplex PCR, while TCRdb's copy carries only in-frame clones and drops some. The sample carries some 290,000 clones, roughly 86% recorded once. This sample comprised peripheral blood, obtained in a trial of Ad26.COV2.S vaccine versus placebo. Receptors originate from a person between 18 and 65 years old who received the Ad26.COV2.S COVID-19 vaccine or a placebo. Each CDR3 is given without its conserved first and last residue. The order of the fields is J gene, clone size, V gene, CDR3 protein. Expanded clones are given a class, and other clones once, few, many or no size at all.

TRBJ1-6	-	TRBV5-1	ASSGDRGGNSPLH
TRBJ1-4	-	TRBV10-2	ASRDGSATNEKLF
TRBJ1-2	-	TRBV29-1	SVEGQQGFYGYT
TRBJ2-7	-	TRBV7-8	ASSLPVSYEQY
TRBJ2-1	-	TRBV19	ASTNPDSGGAGEQF
TRBJ1-5	once	TRBV30	AWSVRGRGNQPQH
TRBJ1-1	-	TRBV2	ASKRYEAF
TRBJ2-5	-	TRBV12-5	ASGLVRPTQETQY
TRBJ2-7	-	TRBV18	ASSPLPDRDEQY
TRBJ1-6	few	TRBV19	ASKGRQGVSPLH
TRBJ1-1	-	TRBV30	AWSYRNTEAF
TRBJ1-2	few	TRBV18	ASSPGSYGYT
TRBJ1-5	-	TRBV29-1	SVGGSSNQPQH
TRBJ2-7	few	TRBV18	ASSPATGKPYEQY
TRBJ2-1	-	TRBV5-1	ASSLLVGGPYNEQF
TRBJ1-2	-	TRBV9	ASSPAQGVLYGYT
TRBJ2-1	-	TRBV6-5	ASSQGQWPF
TRBJ2-7	-	TRBV5-4	ASSLGPSGTGGYEQY
TRBJ1-3	-	TRBV10-3	AISVSSGNTIY
TRBJ1-2	-	TRBV9	ASSVVPQGRLDGYT
TRBJ1-4	-	TRBV20-1	TATGGEKLF
TRBJ2-3	-	TRBV5-1	ASSLERGTDTQY
TRBJ2-2	few	TRBV14	ASSQDYGGFGELF
TRBJ2-3	-	TRBV15	ATSRGDRGPADTQY
TRBJ1-4	-	TRBV2	ASSVQGATNEKLF
TRBJ1-1	-	TRBV5-8	ASSLAAANTEAF
TRBJ1-1	few	TRBV7-2	ASSLAKGEAF
TRBJ2-1	-	TRBV5-4	ASSPSPLAEAYNEQF
TRBJ2-7	-	TRBV3-1/TRBV3-2	ASSATGGEQY
TRBJ2-5	-	TRBV30	ACWTSGRETQY
TRBJ2-7	-	TRBV27	ATASDRAQEQY
TRBJ1-2	once	TRBV15	ATSTQTALNYGYT
TRBJ2-6	-	TRBV5-6	ASTSINSGANVLT
TRBJ1-1	few	TRBV30	AWSNRAGAEAF
TRBJ1-1	-	TRBV12-3/TRBV12-4	ASSHGRYTEAF
TRBJ2-5	-	TRBV19	ASKLAGGLGETQY
TRBJ1-5	-	TRBV7-2	ASSPYDKGQPQH
TRBJ2-2	-	TRBV7-2	ASSFGGPGELF
TRBJ1-5	-	TRBV2	ASSFSTGGSSRQPQH
TRBJ2-7	-	TRBV6-6	ASSISGRGANEQY